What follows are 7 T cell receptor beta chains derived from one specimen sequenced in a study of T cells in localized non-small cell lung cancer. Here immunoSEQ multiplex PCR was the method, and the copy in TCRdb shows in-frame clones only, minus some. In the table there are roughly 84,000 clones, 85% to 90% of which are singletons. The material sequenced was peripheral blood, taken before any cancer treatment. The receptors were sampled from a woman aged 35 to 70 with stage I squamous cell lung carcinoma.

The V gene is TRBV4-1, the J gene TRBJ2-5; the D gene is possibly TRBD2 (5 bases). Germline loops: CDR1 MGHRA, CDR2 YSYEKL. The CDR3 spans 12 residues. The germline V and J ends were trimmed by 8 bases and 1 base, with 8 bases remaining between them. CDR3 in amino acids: CASQGSQETQYF. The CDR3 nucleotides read TGCGCCAGCCAAGGGAGCCAAGAGACCCAGTACTTC.

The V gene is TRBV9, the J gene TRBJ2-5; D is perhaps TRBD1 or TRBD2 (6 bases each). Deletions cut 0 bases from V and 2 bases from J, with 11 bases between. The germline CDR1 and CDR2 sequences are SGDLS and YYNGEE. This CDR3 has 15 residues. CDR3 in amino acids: CASSVDGGVQETQYF. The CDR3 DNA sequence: TGTGCCAGCAGCGTAGACGGGGGCGTTCAAGAGACCCAGTACTTC.

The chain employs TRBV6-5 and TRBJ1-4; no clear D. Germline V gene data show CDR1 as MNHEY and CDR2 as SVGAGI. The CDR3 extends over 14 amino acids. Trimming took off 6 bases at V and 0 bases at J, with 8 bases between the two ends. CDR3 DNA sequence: TGTGCCAGCAGGCGGATAACAACTAATGAAAAACTGTTTTTT. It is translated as CASRRITTNEKLFF.

The CDR3 loop reads CASSIGGPSTKGYTF. In nucleotides, the CDR3 is TGTGCCAGTAGTATAGGTGGGCCCTCAACTAAGGGCTACACCTTC. J is TRBJ1-2 and V is TRBV19, with D uncertain. Germline V gene sequence: CDR1 LNHDA, CDR2 SQIVND (reference sequence). With 1 base removed from V and 8 bases from J, the gap between germline ends came to 17 bases. This CDR3 has 15 residues. The full variable domain, completed using reference TRBV19 and TRBJ1-2, is DGGITQSPKYLFRKEGQNVTLSCEQNLNHDAMYWYRQDPGQGLRLIYYSQIVNDFQKGDIAEGYSVSREKKESFPLTVTSAQKNPTAFYLCASSIGGPSTKGYTFGSGTRLTVV.

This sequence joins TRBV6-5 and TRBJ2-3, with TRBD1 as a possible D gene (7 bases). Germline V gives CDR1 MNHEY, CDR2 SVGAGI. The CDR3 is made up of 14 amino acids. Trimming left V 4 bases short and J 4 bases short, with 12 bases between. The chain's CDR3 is CASSLRRGADTQYF. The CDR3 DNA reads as TGTGCCAGCAGTTTGCGCAGGGGGGCAGATACGCAGTATTTT.

In DNA, the CDR3 is TGTGCCAGCTCACCGGCCGACAGGGTGAACACTGAAGCTTTCTTT. It specifies CASSPADRVNTEAFF. The chain has TRBV18 and TRBJ1-1; TRBD1 agrees at 7 bases. CDR1 and CDR2 from the germline V gene are KGHSH and LQKENI. The CDR3 is made up of 15 amino acids. V shed 3 bases and J 0 bases; nucleotides not matched to a gene: 4.

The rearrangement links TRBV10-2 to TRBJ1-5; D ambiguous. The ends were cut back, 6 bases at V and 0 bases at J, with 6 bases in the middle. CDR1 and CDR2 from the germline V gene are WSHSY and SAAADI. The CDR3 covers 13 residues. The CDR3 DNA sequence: TGCGCCAGCAGCTCATATAGCAATCAGCCCCAGCATTTT. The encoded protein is CASSSYSNQPQHF.